This T cell receptor (beta chain) is drawn from a study of blood T cell repertoires in COVID-19. For the study at large: The samples span acute and convalescent COVID-19 from the United States, Italy and Spain. The analysed material was cDNA or gDNA that came from T cells, B-cell-depleted T cells, or PBMCs.

The table came from immunoSEQ multiplex PCR; TCRdb's copy has only in-frame clones and leaves some out. The table shows some 220,000 clones, with over 75% occurring only once. Seattle patient enrollment occurred during active infection, with longitudinal follow-up thereafter. The CDR3 loop spans 16 amino acids. Germline V gene data show CDR1 as SGHRS and CDR2 as YFSETQ. V was pared by 2 bases and J by 5 bases, with 4 bases of the junction left unmatched. The sequenced material came from peripheral blood. The sequence derives from a woman aged 70 to 79 with COVID-19, enrolled during active disease. The chain has TRBV5-1 and TRBJ2-5; TRBD2 aligns across 15 bases. CDR3 in amino acids: CASSFLGLAGGETQYF. The CDR3 DNA reads as TGCGCCAGCAGCTTCCTCGGACTAGCGGGAGGGGAGACCCAGTACTTC.